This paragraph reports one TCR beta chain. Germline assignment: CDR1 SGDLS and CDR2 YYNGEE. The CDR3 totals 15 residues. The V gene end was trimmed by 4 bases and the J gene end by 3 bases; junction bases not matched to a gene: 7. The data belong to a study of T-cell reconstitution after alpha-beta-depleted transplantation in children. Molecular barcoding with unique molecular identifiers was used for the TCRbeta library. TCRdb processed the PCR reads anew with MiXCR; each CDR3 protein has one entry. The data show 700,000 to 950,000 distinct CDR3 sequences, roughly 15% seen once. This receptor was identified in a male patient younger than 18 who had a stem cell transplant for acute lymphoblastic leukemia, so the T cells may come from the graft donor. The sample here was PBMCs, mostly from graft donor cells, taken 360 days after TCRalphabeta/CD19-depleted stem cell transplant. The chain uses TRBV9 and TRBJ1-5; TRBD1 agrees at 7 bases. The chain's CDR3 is CASSPRTGFNQPQHF. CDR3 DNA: TGTGCCAGCAGCCCTCGGACAGGATTCAATCAGCCCCAGCATTTT. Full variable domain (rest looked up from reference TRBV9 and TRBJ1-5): DSGVTQTPKHLITATGQRVTLRCSPRSGDLSVYWYQQSLDQGLQFLIQYYNGEERAKGNILERFSAQQFPDLHSELNLSSLELGDSALYFCASSPRTGFNQPQHFGDGTRLSIL.